This T cell receptor beta chain was documented in a study of human T cells and chemical hapten exposure. TCRdb called the RACE reads again in MiXCR, with one record for every CDR3 protein. The repertoire holds about 360,000 distinct CDR3 sequences, with approximately 6.3% as singletons. V was clipped by 0 bases and J by 7 bases, with 4 bases between them. This CDR3 region has 12 residues. Germline loops: CDR1 MNHEY, CDR2 SVGEGT. Noted time point: patch test 1, 2 weeks after DPC sensitization. The treatment: therapeutic diphenylcyclopropenone sensitization with weekly scalp DPC. This clonotype was counted only a few times.

The J gene is TRBJ1-5, the V gene TRBV6-2 or TRBV6-3; D is unresolved. This clonotype was sampled from a woman between 18 and 30 years old with alopecia areata. Some clones in this sample may be carry-over from other donors' samples. Here the sequenced sample was whole blood, taken in connection with sensitization to the hapten diphenylcyclopropenone (DPC). CDR3 DNA sequence: TGTGCCAGCAGTTACTCGGAGCAGCCCCAGCATTTT. The encoded protein is CASSYSEQPQHF.